This T cell receptor beta chain was recovered during a study of technical replicates of blood from several donors. Libraries were prepared by immunoSEQ multiplex PCR; TCRdb keeps only in-frame clonotypes and omits some of them. The data show tens of thousands of clones, 85% to 95% seen once. The length of the CDR3 is 19 residues. The V gene end was trimmed by 0 bases and the J gene end by 0 bases; junction bases not matched to a gene: 11. The germline CDR1 and CDR2 sequences are SGHNT and YENEEA. Input material: T cells isolated from PBMCs. The chain is built from TRBV11-3 and TRBJ2-1; 7 nucleotides agree with TRBD2. This clonotype originated in a human donor in good health. CDR3 region: CASSLDPASSGRSYNEQFF. The DNA for the CDR3 is TGTGCCAGCAGCTTAGATCCGGCCTCTAGCGGACGCTCCTACAATGAGCAGTTCTTC.